These T cell receptor beta chains were read from a single sample in a study of CD8+ T cells in alopecia areata. The method was immunoSEQ multiplex PCR; TCRdb's version includes in-frame clones alone and lacks a portion of them. The repertoire consists of some 210,000 clones, with roughly 66% occurring once and the leading ten covering 0.95% to 1.5%. Specimen: CD4+ T cells sorted from blood, collected at week 44, from a patient treated with tofacitinib. All receptors derive from a human donor with alopecia areata. Both conserved end residues are part of each CDR3. The D gene is left open where the match is weak. A clone size is listed for some rows: how often the clone was seen (once, few, many), or a class if it is expanded.

D gene	clone size	V gene	J gene	CDR3 protein	CDR3 DNA
TRBD1	.	TRBV7-3	TRBJ1-2	CASSPDRGQGYTF	TGTGCCAGCAGCCCGGACAGGGGGCAGGGCTACACCTTC
.	.	TRBV15	TRBJ2-3	CATSTDGTPYTDTQYF	TGTGCCACCAGCACGGACGGGACTCCTTACACAGATACGCAGTATTTT
TRBD1	.	TRBV27	TRBJ1-6	CASSFGRGPNSPLHF	TGTGCCAGCAGTTTCGGGAGGGGGCCAAATTCACCCCTCCACTTT
.	.	TRBV6-5	TRBJ2-7	CASIQGFSYEQYF	TGTGCCAGCATCCAGGGGTTCTCCTACGAGCAGTACTTC
.	.	TRBV30	TRBJ2-3	CAWRQASDTQYF	TGTGCCTGGAGACAAGCATCAGATACGCAGTATTTT
.	once	TRBV7-7	TRBJ2-3	CASSLDTLGGTDTQYF	TGTGCCAGCAGCTTGGACACCTTGGGGGGCACAGATACGCAGTATTTT
.	.	TRBV2	TRBJ2-1	CASSRPGLERNEQFF	TGTGCCAGCAGCCGTCCAGGACTGGAGAGAAATGAGCAGTTCTTC
TRBD2	.	TRBV28	TRBJ2-1	CASGGGASYNEQFF	TGTGCCAGCGGCGGGGGGGCGTCCTACAATGAGCAGTTCTTC
TRBD2	.	TRBV7-6	TRBJ2-5	CASSLGTSRQETQYF	TGTGCCAGCAGCTTAGGGACTAGTAGACAAGAGACCCAGTACTTC
.	once	TRBV4-1	TRBJ2-3	CASSQLGLSTDTQYF	TGCGCCAGCAGCCAACTTGGGCTATCCACAGATACGCAGTATTTT
.	.	TRBV10-2	TRBJ1-2	CASSEAQGHGYTF	TGCGCCAGCAGTGAGGCCCAGGGGCATGGCTACACCTTC
TRBD2	many	TRBV4-1	TRBJ2-1	CASSQDMERGARNEQFF	TGCGCCAGCAGCCAAGACATGGAGCGGGGGGCCCGCAATGAGCAGTTCTTC
.	.	TRBV29-1	TRBJ1-1	CSVEGRLKGSAFF	TGCAGCGTTGAGGGCAGGCTCAAGGGTTCAGCTTTCTTT
.	.	TRBV7-2	TRBJ2-3	CASSSGTEDTQYF	TGTGCCAGCAGCTCGGGGACGGAAGATACGCAGTATTTT
.	few	TRBV29-1	TRBJ2-1	CSVVSQLNEQFF	TGCAGCGTGGTGAGCCAGCTAAATGAGCAGTTCTTC
.	.	TRBV9	TRBJ1-1	CASSGTGHTEAFF	TGTGCCAGCAGCGGAACAGGGCACACTGAAGCTTTCTTT
.	few	TRBV10-3	TRBJ1-1	CATGIVNTEAFF	TGTGCCACCGGGATCGTTAACACTGAAGCTTTCTTT
.	.	TRBV25-1	TRBJ2-1	CASSQPSGEQFF	TGTGCCAGCAGCCAGCCGTCGGGTGAGCAGTTCTTC
TRBD1	few	TRBV4-3	TRBJ1-2	CASSQADRVQTGGYTF	TGCGCCAGCAGCCAAGCCGACAGGGTGCAGACCGGTGGCTACACCTTC
.	.	TRBV2	TRBJ2-7	CASGEYEQYF	TGTGCCAGCGGGGAATACGAGCAGTACTTC
.	.	TRBV27	TRBJ1-6	CASSPTTGSYNSPLHF	TGTGCCAGCAGCCCTACCACTGGATCCTATAATTCACCCCTCCACTTT
TRBD1	few	TRBV5-6	TRBJ1-1	CASSHTGTGGNTEAFF	TGTGCCAGCAGCCATACCGGGACAGGGGGTAACACTGAAGCTTTCTTT